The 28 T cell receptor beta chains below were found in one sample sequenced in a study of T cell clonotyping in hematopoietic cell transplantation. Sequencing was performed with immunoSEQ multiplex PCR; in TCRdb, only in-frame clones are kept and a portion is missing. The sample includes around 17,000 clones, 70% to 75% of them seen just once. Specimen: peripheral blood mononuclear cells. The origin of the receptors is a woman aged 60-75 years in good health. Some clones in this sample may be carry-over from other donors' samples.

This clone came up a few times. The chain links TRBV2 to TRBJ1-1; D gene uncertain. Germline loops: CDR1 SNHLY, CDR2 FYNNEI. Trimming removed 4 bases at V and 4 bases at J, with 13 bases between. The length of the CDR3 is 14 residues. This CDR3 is CASSVGRSVTEAFF. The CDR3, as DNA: TGTGCCAGCAGTGTCGGCAGATCGGTCACTGAAGCTTTCTTT.

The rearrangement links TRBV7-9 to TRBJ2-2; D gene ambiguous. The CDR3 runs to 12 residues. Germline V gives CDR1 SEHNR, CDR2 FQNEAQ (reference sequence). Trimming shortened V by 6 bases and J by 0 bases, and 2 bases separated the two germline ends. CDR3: CASRPNTGELFF. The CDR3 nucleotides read TGTGCCAGCAGGCCGAACACCGGGGAGCTGTTTTTT.

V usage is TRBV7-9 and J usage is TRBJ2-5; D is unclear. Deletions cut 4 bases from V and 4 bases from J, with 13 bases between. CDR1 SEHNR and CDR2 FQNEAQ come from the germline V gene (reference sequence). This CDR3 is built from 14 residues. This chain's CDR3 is CASSSTKTLETQYF. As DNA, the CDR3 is TGTGCCAGCAGCTCGACGAAGACCCTAGAGACCCAGTACTTC.

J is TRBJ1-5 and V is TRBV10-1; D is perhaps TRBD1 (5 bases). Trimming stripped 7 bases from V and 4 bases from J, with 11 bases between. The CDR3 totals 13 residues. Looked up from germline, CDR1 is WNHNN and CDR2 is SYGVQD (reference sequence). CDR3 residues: CASIRGQNQPQHF. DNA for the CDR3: TGCGCCAGCATCCGGGGCCAGAATCAGCCCCAGCATTTT.

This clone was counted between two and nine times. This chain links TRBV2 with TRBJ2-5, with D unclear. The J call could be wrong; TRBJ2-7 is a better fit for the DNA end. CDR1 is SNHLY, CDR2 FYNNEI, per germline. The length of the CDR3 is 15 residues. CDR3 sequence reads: CASSEAGSSSYEQYF. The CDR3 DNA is TGTGCCAGCAGTGAAGCCGGTTCTTCCTCCTACGAGCAGTACTTC.

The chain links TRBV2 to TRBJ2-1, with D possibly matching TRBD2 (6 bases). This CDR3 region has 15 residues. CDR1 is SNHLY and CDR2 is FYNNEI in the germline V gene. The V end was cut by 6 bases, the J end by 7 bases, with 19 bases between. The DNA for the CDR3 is TGTGCCAGCAGCGGCGCCGCGGGAAGTTGGAATGAGCAGTTCTTC. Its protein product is CASSGAAGSWNEQFF.

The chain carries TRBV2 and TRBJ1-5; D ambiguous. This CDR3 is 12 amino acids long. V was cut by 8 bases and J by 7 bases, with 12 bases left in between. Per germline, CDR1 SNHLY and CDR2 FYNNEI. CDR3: CASAPGGQPQHF. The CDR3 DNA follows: TGTGCCAGCGCCCCGGGAGGCCAGCCCCAGCATTTT.

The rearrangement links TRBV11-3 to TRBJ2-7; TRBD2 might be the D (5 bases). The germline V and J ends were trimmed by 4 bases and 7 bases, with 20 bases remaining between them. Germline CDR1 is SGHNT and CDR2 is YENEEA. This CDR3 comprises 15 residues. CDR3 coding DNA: TGTGCCAGCAGCTCCCGGACGGAGCCCGGAGGAGAGCAGTACTTC. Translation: CASSSRTEPGGEQYF.

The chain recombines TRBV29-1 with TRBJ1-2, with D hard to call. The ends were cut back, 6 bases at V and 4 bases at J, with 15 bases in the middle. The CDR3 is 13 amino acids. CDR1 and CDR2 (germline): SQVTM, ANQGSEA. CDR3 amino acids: CSVSRLTLYGYTF. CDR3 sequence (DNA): TGCAGCGTCTCGCGACTTACCCTCTATGGCTACACCTTC.

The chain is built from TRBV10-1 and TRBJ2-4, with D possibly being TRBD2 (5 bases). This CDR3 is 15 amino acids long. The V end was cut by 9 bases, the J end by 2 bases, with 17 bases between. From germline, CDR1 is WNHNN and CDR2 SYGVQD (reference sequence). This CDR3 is CASVEDRRSKNIQYF. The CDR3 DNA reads TGCGCCAGTGTCGAGGATAGGAGGTCCAAAAACATTCAGTACTTC.

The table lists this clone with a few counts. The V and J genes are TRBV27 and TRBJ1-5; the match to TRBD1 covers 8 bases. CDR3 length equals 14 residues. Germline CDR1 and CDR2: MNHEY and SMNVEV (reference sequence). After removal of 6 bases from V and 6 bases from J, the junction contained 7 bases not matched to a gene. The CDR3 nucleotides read TGTGCCAGCAGGGGTCAGGGGGCGAGTCAGCCCCAGCATTTT. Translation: CASRGQGASQPQHF.

The CDR3 region is CASSGRTSSSYNEQFF. The DNA of the CDR3 is TGTGCCAGCAGCGGCAGAACCTCAAGCTCCTACAATGAGCAGTTCTTC. This chain joins TRBV9 and TRBJ2-1; D is undetermined. Trimming took off 3 bases at V and 0 bases at J, with 13 bases between the two ends. The CDR3 is made up of 16 amino acids. CDR1 is SGDLS, CDR2 YYNGEE, per germline.

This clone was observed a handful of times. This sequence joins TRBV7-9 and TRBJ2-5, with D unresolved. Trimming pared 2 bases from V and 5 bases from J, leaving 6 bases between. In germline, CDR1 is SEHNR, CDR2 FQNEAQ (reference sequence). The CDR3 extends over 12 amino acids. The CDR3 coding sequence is TGTGCCAGCAGCTTATGGAAGGAGACCCAGTACTTC. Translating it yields CASSLWKETQYF.

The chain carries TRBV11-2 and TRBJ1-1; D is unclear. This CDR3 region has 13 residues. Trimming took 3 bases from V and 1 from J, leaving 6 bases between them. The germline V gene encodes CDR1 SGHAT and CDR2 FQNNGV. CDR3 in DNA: TGTGCCAGCAGCTTTTCCGCGAACACTGAAGCTTTCTTT. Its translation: CASSFSANTEAFF.

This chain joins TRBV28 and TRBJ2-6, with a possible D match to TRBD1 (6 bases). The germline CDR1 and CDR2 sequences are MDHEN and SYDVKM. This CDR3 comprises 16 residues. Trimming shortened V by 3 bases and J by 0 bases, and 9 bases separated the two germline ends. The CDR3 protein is CASSFGQLSGANVLTF. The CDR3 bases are TGTGCCAGCAGTTTTGGACAGCTCTCTGGGGCCAACGTCCTGACTTTC.

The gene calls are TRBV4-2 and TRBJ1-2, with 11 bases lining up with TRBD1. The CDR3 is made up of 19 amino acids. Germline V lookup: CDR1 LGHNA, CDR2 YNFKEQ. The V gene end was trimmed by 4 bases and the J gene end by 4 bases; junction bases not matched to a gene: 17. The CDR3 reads CASSPPGDRGSHGVYGYTF. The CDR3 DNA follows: TGTGCCAGCAGCCCCCCCGGGGACAGGGGGAGTCACGGGGTCTATGGCTACACCTTC.

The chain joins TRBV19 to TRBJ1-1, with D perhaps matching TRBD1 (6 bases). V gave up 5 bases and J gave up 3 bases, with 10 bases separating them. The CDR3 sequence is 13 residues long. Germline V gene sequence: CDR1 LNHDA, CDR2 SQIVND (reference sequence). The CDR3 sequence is CASSFRQDTEAFF. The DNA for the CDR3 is TGTGCCAGTAGTTTTCGACAGGACACTGAAGCTTTCTTT.

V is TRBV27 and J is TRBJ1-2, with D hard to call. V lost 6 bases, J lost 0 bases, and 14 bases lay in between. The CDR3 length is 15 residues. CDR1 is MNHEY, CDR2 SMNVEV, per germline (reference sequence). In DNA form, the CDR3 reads TGTGCCAGCAGAGGAGAGGTCTGGACTAACTATGGCTACACCTTC. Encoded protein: CASRGEVWTNYGYTF.

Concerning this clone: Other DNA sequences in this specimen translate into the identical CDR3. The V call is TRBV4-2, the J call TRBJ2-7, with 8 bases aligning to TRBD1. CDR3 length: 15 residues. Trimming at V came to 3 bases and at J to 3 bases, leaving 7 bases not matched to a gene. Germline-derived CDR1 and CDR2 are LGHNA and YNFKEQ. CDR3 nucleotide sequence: TGTGCCAGCAGCCAGGACAGGGACCTCTACTACGAGCAGTACTTC. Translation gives CASSQDRDLYYEQYF.

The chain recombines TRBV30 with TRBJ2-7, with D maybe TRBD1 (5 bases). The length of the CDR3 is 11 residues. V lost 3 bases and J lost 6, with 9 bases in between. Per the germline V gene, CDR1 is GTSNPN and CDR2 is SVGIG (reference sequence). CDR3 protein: CAWSQDSEQYF. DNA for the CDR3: TGTGCCTGGAGCCAAGACAGCGAGCAGTACTTC.

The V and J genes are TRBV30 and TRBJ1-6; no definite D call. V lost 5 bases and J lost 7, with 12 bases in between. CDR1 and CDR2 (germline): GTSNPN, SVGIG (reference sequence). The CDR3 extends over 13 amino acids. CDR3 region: CAWAWEANSPLHF. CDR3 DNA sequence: TGTGCCTGGGCATGGGAGGCCAATTCACCCCTCCACTTT.

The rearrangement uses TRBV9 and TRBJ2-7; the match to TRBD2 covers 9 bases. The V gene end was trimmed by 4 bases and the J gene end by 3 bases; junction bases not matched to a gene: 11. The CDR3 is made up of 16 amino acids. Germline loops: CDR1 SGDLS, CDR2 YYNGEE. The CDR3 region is CASSPRGTSRSYEQYF. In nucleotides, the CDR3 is TGTGCCAGCAGCCCCCGAGGGACTAGCAGAAGCTACGAGCAGTACTTC.

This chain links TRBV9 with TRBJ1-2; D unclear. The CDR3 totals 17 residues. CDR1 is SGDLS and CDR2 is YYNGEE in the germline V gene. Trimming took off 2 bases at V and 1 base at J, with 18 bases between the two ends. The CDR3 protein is CASSVFDRTDRNYGYTF. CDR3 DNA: TGTGCCAGCAGCGTCTTTGATAGGACCGACCGTAACTATGGCTACACCTTC.

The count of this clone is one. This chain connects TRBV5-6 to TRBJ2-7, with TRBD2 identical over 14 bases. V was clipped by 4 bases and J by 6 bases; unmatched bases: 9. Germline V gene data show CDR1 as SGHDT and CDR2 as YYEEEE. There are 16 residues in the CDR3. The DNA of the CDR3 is TGTGCCAGCAGCCTGGGACTAGCGGGAGATGGGGCCGAGCAGTACTTC. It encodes CASSLGLAGDGAEQYF.

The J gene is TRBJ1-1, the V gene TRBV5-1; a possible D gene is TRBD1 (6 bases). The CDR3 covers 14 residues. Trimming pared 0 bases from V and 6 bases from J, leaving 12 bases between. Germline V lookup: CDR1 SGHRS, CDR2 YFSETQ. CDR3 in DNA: TGCGCCAGCAGCTTGGAGCAGGGGATCCCTGAAGCTTTCTTT. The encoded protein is CASSLEQGIPEAFF.

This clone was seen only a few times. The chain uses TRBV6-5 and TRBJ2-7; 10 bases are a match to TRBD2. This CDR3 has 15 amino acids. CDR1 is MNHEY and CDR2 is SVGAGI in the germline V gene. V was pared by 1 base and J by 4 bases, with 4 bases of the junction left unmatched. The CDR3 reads CASSYWASGSYEQYF. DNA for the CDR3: TGTGCCAGCAGTTACTGGGCTAGCGGGAGTTACGAGCAGTACTTC.

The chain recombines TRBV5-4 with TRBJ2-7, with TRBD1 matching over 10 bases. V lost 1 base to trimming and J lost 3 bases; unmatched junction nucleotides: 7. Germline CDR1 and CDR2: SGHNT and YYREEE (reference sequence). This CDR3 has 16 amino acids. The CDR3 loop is CASSLWQTGGGYEQYF. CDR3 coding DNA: TGTGCCAGCAGCTTGTGGCAGACAGGGGGCGGCTACGAGCAGTACTTC. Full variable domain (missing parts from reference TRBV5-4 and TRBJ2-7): ETGVTQSPTHLIKTRGQQVTLRCSSQSGHNTVSWYQQALGQGPQFIFQYYREEENGRGNFPPRFSGLQFPNYSSELNVNALELDDSALYLCASSLWQTGGGYEQYFGPGTRLTVT.

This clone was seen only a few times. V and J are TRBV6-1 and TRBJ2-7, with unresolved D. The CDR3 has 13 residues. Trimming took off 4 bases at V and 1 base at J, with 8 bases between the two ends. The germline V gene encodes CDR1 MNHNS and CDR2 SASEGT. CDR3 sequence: CASSVGGSYEQYF. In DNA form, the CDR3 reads TGTGCCAGCAGTGTCGGCGGATCCTACGAGCAGTACTTC.